The present T cell receptor beta chain was sequenced within a study of T cells after yellow fever vaccination. The 5'RACE template-switching step produced TCR cDNA and added a universal primer site and UMIs. TCRdb redid the calling of the 5' RACE reads with MiXCR, one entry per CDR3 protein. The table has 300,000 or so distinct CDR3 sequences, 7% to 9% seen once. This CDR3 is 13 amino acids long. The V gene lost 4 bases and the J gene lost 4 bases, with 8 bases spanning the gap. Germline lookup yields CDR1 ENHRY and CDR2 SYGVKD. This clonotype has a count of ten or more. The input for sequencing was PBMCs, taken more than 40 days after the first yellow fever vaccination. V is TRBV10-3 and J is TRBJ1-5; D gene uncertain. This receptor was identified in a man younger than 30 who received the YFV17D yellow fever vaccine. The CDR3 nucleotides read TGTGCCATCAGTGTTGGGCCGAATCAGCCCCAGCATTTT. Its protein product is CAISVGPNQPQHF.